These 7 T cell receptor beta chains originate from one sample sequenced in a study of blood T cell repertoires in COVID-19. Measured with immunoSEQ multiplex PCR; TCRdb has only the in-frame clones, and not every one. The sample yields a few hundred thousand clones, more than 75% seen once. The sequenced material came from peripheral blood. The receptors shown here come from a woman between 40 and 55 years old who had recovered from COVID-19.

To note about this clone: The sample has other DNA sequences that encode this CDR3 too. The V gene is TRBV29-1, the J gene TRBJ1-2; D is perhaps TRBD1 (5 bases). Trimming removed 4 bases from V and 0 bases from J, with 12 bases in between. The CDR3 is made up of 14 amino acids. Germline CDR1 is SQVTM and CDR2 is ANQGSEA. The CDR3 nucleotides are TGCAGCGTTGTGCGGGGGGGGACTAACTATGGCTACACCTTC. This encodes CSVVRGGTNYGYTF. Complete variable domain (other parts from reference TRBV29-1 and TRBJ1-2): SAVISQKPSRDICQRGTSLTIQCQVDSQVTMMFWYRQQPGQSLTLIATANQGSEATYESGFVIDKFPISRPNLTFSTLTVSNMSPEDSSIYLCSVVRGGTNYGYTFGSGTRLTVV.

The chain couples TRBV19 to TRBJ1-2, with 7 bases identical to TRBD1. The germline V gene encodes CDR1 LNHDA and CDR2 SQIVND (reference sequence). The ends lost 6 bases at V and 4 bases at J; junction bases unmatched: 8. CDR3 length: 14 amino acids. The CDR3 nucleotides read TGTGCCAGTAGAAAGCCGGGACAGAGCTATGGCTACACCTTC. Translation gives CASRKPGQSYGYTF.

The rearrangement uses TRBV19 and TRBJ1-1, with 10 nucleotides matching TRBD1. The V gene end was trimmed by 2 bases and the J gene end by 10 bases; junction bases not matched to a gene: 4. CDR1 and CDR2 from the germline V gene are LNHDA and SQIVND (reference sequence). This CDR3 contains 13 residues. The CDR3 DNA reads TGTGCCAGTAGTATAAGGGGACAGGGGCCAGCTTTCTTT. Its translation: CASSIRGQGPAFF. The complete variable domain, with remaining parts taken from reference TRBV19 and TRBJ1-1, reads DGGITQSPKYLFRKEGQNVTLSCEQNLNHDAMYWYRQDPGQGLRLIYYSQIVNDFQKGDIAEGYSVSREKKESFPLTVTSAQKNPTAFYLCASSIRGQGPAFFGQGTRLTVV.

The CDR3 reads CASSPGTADTQYF. The CDR3, as DNA: TGTGCCAGCAGCCCCGGTACGGCAGATACGCAGTATTTT. The chain links TRBV7-2 to TRBJ2-3, with no clear D. V lost 5 bases to trimming and J lost 4 bases, with 10 bases between them. Germline V gene lookup returns CDR1 SGHTA and CDR2 FQGNSA. The CDR3 length is 13 residues.

This clone was observed once. The V and J genes are TRBV4-2 and TRBJ2-5, with 9 bases fitting TRBD2. Trimming removed 0 bases from V and 5 bases from J; junction bases left unmatched: 4. The CDR3 contains 15 residues. Germline CDR1 reads LGHNA; CDR2 reads YNFKEQ. In DNA, the CDR3 is TGTGCCAGCAGCCAAGATTTGGCGGGAGGGGAGACCCAGTACTTC. It is translated as CASSQDLAGGETQYF.

DNA for the CDR3: TGCGCCAGCAGCTTGTGGCTTCAAAATGAAAAACTGTTTTTT. Its translation: CASSLWLQNEKLFF. This chain joins TRBV5-1 and TRBJ1-4, with D uncertain. Germline V gene data show CDR1 as SGHRS and CDR2 as YFSETQ. V was shortened by 1 base and J by 5 bases, with 9 bases between the two germline ends. The CDR3 contains 14 residues.

The chain combines TRBV5-1 with TRBJ1-6; tentative D call: TRBD1 (6 bases). Germline CDR1 is SGHRS and CDR2 is YFSETQ. Trimming stripped 4 bases from V and 10 bases from J, with 12 bases between. This CDR3 spans 13 amino acids. In nucleotides, the CDR3 is TGCGCCAGCAGCCAACAGGGCAGGTCACCCCTCCACTTT. Protein product: CASSQQGRSPLHF.